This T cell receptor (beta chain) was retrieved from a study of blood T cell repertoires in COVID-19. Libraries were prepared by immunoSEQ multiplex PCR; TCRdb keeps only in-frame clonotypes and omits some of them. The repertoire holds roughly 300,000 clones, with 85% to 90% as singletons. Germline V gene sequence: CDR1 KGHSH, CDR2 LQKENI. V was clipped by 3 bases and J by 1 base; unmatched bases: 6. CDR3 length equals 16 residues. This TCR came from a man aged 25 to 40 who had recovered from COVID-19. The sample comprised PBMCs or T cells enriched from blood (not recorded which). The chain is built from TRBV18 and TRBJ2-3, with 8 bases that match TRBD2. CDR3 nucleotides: TGTGCCAGCTCACCTGCCGGGAGGGCCGGCACAGATACGCAGTATTTT. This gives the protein CASSPAGRAGTDTQYF.